This T cell receptor (beta chain) came from a study of regulatory T cells in long-lasting Graves disease. Construction of TCR beta libraries relied on iRepertoire HTBI primers and on Arm-PCR targeting CDR3 regions. MiXCR, run by TCRdb on the multiplex PCR reads, gives a single entry per CDR3 protein. The sample lists some 470,000 distinct CDR3 sequences, approximately 21% seen once, with less than 9% in the top ten. The sample holds many counts of this clonotype. No antigen is known for it. General study points: Thyroid tissue went unexamined; only peripheral blood was analyzed.

Time point defined: persistent/refractory GD, antithyroid drugs over 5 years with positive TRAb. The TCR library was made from RNA that had been extracted from PBMCs in TRIzol. Patients met American Thyroid Association criteria for Graves' disease. The material sequenced was peripheral blood mononuclear cells (PBMCs), taken when the disease was refractory, from a patient treated with antithyroid drugs. This receptor was identified in a female donor with Graves disease.

The CDR3 nucleotides read TGTGCCACCAGTGATTTACTCACCGGGGAGCTGTTTTTT. Its translation: CATSDLLTGELFF. The gene calls are TRBV24-1 and TRBJ2-2; D is uncertain. V gave up 1 base and J gave up 4 bases, with 3 bases separating them. The germline V gene encodes CDR1 KGHDR and CDR2 SFDVKD. The CDR3 spans 13 residues.